The rows below give T cell receptor beta chains drawn from one sample of a study of Graves' ophthalmopathy and Graves' hyperthyroidism. In TCRdb, the multiplex PCR reads were re-called with MiXCR into one record per CDR3 protein. The table lists under 200,000 distinct CDR3 sequences, more than 30% of them singletons. The sample was peripheral blood. These receptor sequences come from a woman aged 35 to 49 with Graves' ophthalmopathy. Both conserved end residues are part of each CDR3. The order of the fields is J gene, clone size, V gene, D gene, CDR3 protein, CDR3 DNA. D genes are given only for firm matches. Clone sizes are given selectively: once, few, many, or a class where the clone is expanded.

j_gene: TRBJ2-7; abundance: few; v_gene: TRBV6-1; d_gene: TRBD2; CDR3aa: CASQGGVGTSNEQYF; CDR3nt: TGTGCCAGCCAGGGAGGGGTCGGGACTAGCAACGAGCAGTACTTC
j_gene: TRBJ1-5; abundance: many; v_gene: TRBV12-3/TRBV12-4; d_gene: TRBD1; CDR3aa: CASSLPGTGSNQPQHF; CDR3nt: TGTGCCAGCAGTTTACCCGGGACAGGGAGCAATCAGCCCCAGCATTTT
j_gene: TRBJ2-5; abundance: NA; v_gene: TRBV10-3; d_gene: NA; CDR3aa: CAISESYEGTQYF; CDR3nt: TGTGCCATCAGTGAGTCGTATGAAGGGACCCAGTACTTC
j_gene: TRBJ1-1; abundance: few; v_gene: TRBV6-5; d_gene: NA; CDR3aa: CASSYLRQANTEAFF; CDR3nt: TGTGCCAGCAGTTACCTCCGACAGGCGAACACTGAAGCTTTCTTT
j_gene: TRBJ1-6; abundance: once; v_gene: TRBV12-3/TRBV12-4; d_gene: NA; CDR3aa: CASSFQLVLEAGDSPLHF; CDR3nt: TGTGCCAGCAGTTTCCAGTTGGTGTTGGAAGCTGGGGACTCACCCCTCCACTTT
j_gene: TRBJ2-5; abundance: NA; v_gene: TRBV20-1; d_gene: NA; CDR3aa: CSARRSAQETQYF; CDR3nt: TGCAGTGCTAGACGGTCAGCCCAAGAGACCCAGTACTTC
j_gene: TRBJ2-7; abundance: once; v_gene: TRBV7-9; d_gene: NA; CDR3aa: CASSLVVGGYEQYF; CDR3nt: TGTGCCAGCAGCTTAGTGGTAGGGGGCTACGAGCAGTACTTC
j_gene: TRBJ2-7; abundance: NA; v_gene: TRBV27; d_gene: NA; CDR3aa: CASSLKGVYEQYF; CDR3nt: TGTGCCAGCAGCCTTAAGGGGGTCTACGAGCAGTACTTC
j_gene: TRBJ2-6; abundance: many; v_gene: TRBV3-1; d_gene: NA; CDR3aa: CASSQRAGRANVLTF; CDR3nt: TGTGCCAGCAGCCAACGGGCGGGCAGGGCCAACGTCCTGACTTTC
j_gene: TRBJ1-5; abundance: many; v_gene: TRBV25-1; d_gene: TRBD1; CDR3aa: CASSESGQGGGGNQPQHF; CDR3nt: TGTGCCAGCAGTGAAAGCGGACAGGGTGGAGGCGGCAATCAGCCCCAGCATTTT
j_gene: TRBJ2-2; abundance: once; v_gene: TRBV7-2; d_gene: NA; CDR3aa: CASKSGVWDTGELFF; CDR3nt: TGTGCCAGCAAGTCGGGGGTGTGGGACACCGGGGAGCTGTTTTTT
j_gene: TRBJ1-1; abundance: NA; v_gene: TRBV27; d_gene: TRBD1; CDR3aa: CASSFTMTGAMNTEAFF; CDR3nt: TGTGCCAGCAGTTTTACGATGACAGGGGCTATGAACACTGAAGCTTTCTTT
j_gene: TRBJ2-2; abundance: many; v_gene: TRBV6-7; d_gene: NA; CDR3aa: CASSYRTGINGELFF; CDR3nt: TGTGCCAGCAGTTACCGGACTGGAATCAACGGGGAGCTGTTTTTT
j_gene: TRBJ2-2; abundance: many; v_gene: TRBV4-1; d_gene: TRBD1; CDR3aa: CASSQGPGQGWNTGELFF; CDR3nt: TGCGCCAGCAGCCAGGGGCCGGGACAGGGCTGGAACACCGGGGAGCTGTTTTTT
j_gene: TRBJ1-2; abundance: NA; v_gene: TRBV12-3/TRBV12-4; d_gene: NA; CDR3aa: CASVSAGGYTF; CDR3nt: TGTGCCAGCGTATCAGCCGGGGGCTACACCTTC
j_gene: TRBJ1-5; abundance: NA; v_gene: TRBV12-3/TRBV12-4; d_gene: NA; CDR3aa: CASSVSGLSNQPQHF; CDR3nt: TGTGCCAGCAGTGTCTCAGGGTTAAGCAATCAGCCCCAGCATTTT
j_gene: TRBJ2-5; abundance: NA; v_gene: TRBV29-1; d_gene: NA; CDR3aa: CSVDPLLGSNQETQYF; CDR3nt: TGCAGCGTTGATCCTCTCCTGGGGTCCAACCAAGAGACCCAGTACTTC
j_gene: TRBJ2-5; abundance: few; v_gene: TRBV6-2/TRBV6-3; d_gene: NA; CDR3aa: CASSYGGPLETQYF; CDR3nt: TGTGCCAGCAGTTACGGAGGGCCCTTGGAGACCCAGTACTTC
j_gene: TRBJ1-1; abundance: NA; v_gene: TRBV12-3/TRBV12-4; d_gene: NA; CDR3aa: CASVWGTTEAFF; CDR3nt: TGTGCCAGCGTTTGGGGAACCACTGAAGCTTTCTTT
j_gene: TRBJ1-2; abundance: many; v_gene: TRBV12-3/TRBV12-4; d_gene: TRBD1; CDR3aa: CASSPSTGGYGYTF; CDR3nt: TGTGCCAGCAGCCCATCGACAGGGGGCTATGGCTACACCTTC
j_gene: TRBJ1-1; abundance: many; v_gene: TRBV27; d_gene: NA; CDR3aa: CASSRESTEAFF; CDR3nt: TGTGCCAGCAGCAGGGAGAGCACTGAAGCTTTCTTT
j_gene: TRBJ1-6; abundance: NA; v_gene: TRBV28; d_gene: NA; CDR3aa: CASNRNRADNSPLHF; CDR3nt: TGTGCCAGCAACCGTAACAGGGCCGATAATTCACCCCTCCACTTT
j_gene: TRBJ2-2; abundance: NA; v_gene: TRBV11-2; d_gene: NA; CDR3aa: CASSSYRNLGAGELFF; CDR3nt: TGTGCCAGCAGCTCATACAGGAATTTGGGGGCCGGGGAGCTGTTTTTT
j_gene: TRBJ1-1; abundance: NA; v_gene: TRBV28; d_gene: TRBD1; CDR3aa: CASSSGGSISEAFF; CDR3nt: TGTGCCAGCAGTTCAGGGGGCAGCATCTCTGAAGCTTTCTTT
j_gene: TRBJ2-5; abundance: NA; v_gene: TRBV12-5; d_gene: NA; CDR3aa: CASGLFGQKETQYF; CDR3nt: TGTGCTAGTGGTTTATTTGGACAGAAAGAGACCCAGTACTTC
j_gene: TRBJ1-3; abundance: many; v_gene: TRBV3-1; d_gene: NA; CDR3aa: CASSQRRGPRNTIYF; CDR3nt: TGTGCCAGCAGCCAACGAAGAGGGCCGCGAAACACCATATATTTT
j_gene: TRBJ1-5; abundance: NA; v_gene: TRBV24-1; d_gene: NA; CDR3aa: CATSDTGGPLGQPQHF; CDR3nt: TGTGCCACCAGTGATACGGGGGGGCCATTGGGTCAGCCCCAGCATTTT
j_gene: TRBJ1-1; abundance: many; v_gene: TRBV27; d_gene: NA; CDR3aa: CASSWKENTEAFF; CDR3nt: TGTGCCAGCAGTTGGAAGGAGAACACTGAAGCTTTCTTT
j_gene: TRBJ1-1; abundance: NA; v_gene: TRBV15; d_gene: NA; CDR3aa: CATSRDRGFEAFF; CDR3nt: TGTGCCACCAGCAGAGATAGGGGGTTTGAAGCTTTCTTT
j_gene: TRBJ1-2; abundance: many; v_gene: TRBV2; d_gene: NA; CDR3aa: CASSEYSGGLNGYTF; CDR3nt: TGTGCCAGCAGTGAATATTCTGGGGGGCTGAATGGCTACACCTTC
j_gene: TRBJ2-7; abundance: many; v_gene: TRBV7-2; d_gene: NA; CDR3aa: CASSLGVGYEQYF; CDR3nt: TGTGCCAGCAGCTTAGGTGTAGGTTATGAGCAGTACTTC
j_gene: TRBJ2-5; abundance: many; v_gene: TRBV12-3/TRBV12-4; d_gene: TRBD2; CDR3aa: CATTPGGSLEETQYF; CDR3nt: TGTGCGACAACCCCGGGGGGGTCATTAGAAGAGACCCAGTACTTC
j_gene: TRBJ1-5; abundance: NA; v_gene: TRBV28; d_gene: NA; CDR3aa: CASRRQIAQPQHF; CDR3nt: TGTGCCAGCAGGAGACAGATAGCCCAGCCCCAGCATTTT
j_gene: TRBJ1-1; abundance: NA; v_gene: TRBV12-5; d_gene: TRBD1; CDR3aa: CASGPWDRLDTEAFF; CDR3nt: TGTGCTAGTGGTCCCTGGGACAGGTTGGACACTGAAGCTTTCTTT
j_gene: TRBJ2-5; abundance: many; v_gene: TRBV18; d_gene: NA; CDR3aa: CASSTTNDTGRKTQYF; CDR3nt: TGTGCCAGCTCAACGACTAATGATACAGGGAGAAAGACCCAGTACTTC
j_gene: TRBJ2-5; abundance: few; v_gene: TRBV11-2; d_gene: TRBD2; CDR3aa: CASSPGWKLAGLETQYF; CDR3nt: TGTGCCAGCAGCCCGGGATGGAAACTAGCGGGACTAGAGACCCAGTACTTC
j_gene: TRBJ2-2; abundance: many; v_gene: TRBV11-3; d_gene: NA; CDR3aa: CASSLRAFTGELFF; CDR3nt: TGTGCCAGCAGCTTACGGGCATTCACCGGGGAGCTGTTTTTT
j_gene: TRBJ2-7; abundance: NA; v_gene: TRBV7-2; d_gene: TRBD1; CDR3aa: CASSLGWTGARWWEQYF; CDR3nt: TGTGCCAGCAGCTTAGGCTGGACAGGTGCCCGATGGTGGGAGCAGTACTTC
j_gene: TRBJ1-1; abundance: NA; v_gene: TRBV28; d_gene: NA; CDR3aa: CASSSPPREAFF; CDR3nt: TGTGCCAGCAGTTCGCCGCCGAGGGAAGCTTTCTTT
j_gene: TRBJ1-5; abundance: many; v_gene: TRBV7-2; d_gene: NA; CDR3aa: CASSYYSNQPQHF; CDR3nt: TGTGCCAGCAGCTACTACAGTAATCAGCCCCAGCATTTT
j_gene: TRBJ1-2; abundance: many; v_gene: TRBV7-8; d_gene: NA; CDR3aa: CASSFMRLGYGYTF; CDR3nt: TGTGCCAGCAGTTTCATGAGGCTAGGCTATGGCTACACCTTC
j_gene: TRBJ2-5; abundance: NA; v_gene: TRBV3-1; d_gene: TRBD2; CDR3aa: CASRPLTLAGTFGETQYF; CDR3nt: TGTGCCAGCAGGCCCCTAACACTAGCGGGGACCTTCGGAGAGACCCAGTACTTC
j_gene: TRBJ1-5; abundance: NA; v_gene: TRBV19; d_gene: NA; CDR3aa: CASSIAVSQPQHF; CDR3nt: TGTGCCAGTAGTATAGCCGTCTCGCAGCCCCAGCATTTT
j_gene: TRBJ2-5; abundance: many; v_gene: TRBV24-1; d_gene: NA; CDR3aa: CATSDRQETQYF; CDR3nt: TGTGCCACCAGTGACAGACAAGAGACCCAGTACTTC
j_gene: TRBJ2-7; abundance: NA; v_gene: TRBV6-2/TRBV6-3; d_gene: NA; CDR3aa: CASTGLHVSYEQYF; CDR3nt: TGTGCCAGCACTGGACTCCACGTCTCCTACGAGCAGTACTTC
j_gene: TRBJ2-7; abundance: many; v_gene: TRBV28; d_gene: NA; CDR3aa: CASSFLEGDYEQYF; CDR3nt: TGTGCCAGCAGTTTTCTAGAGGGAGACTACGAGCAGTACTTC
j_gene: TRBJ2-7; abundance: NA; v_gene: TRBV12-3/TRBV12-4; d_gene: NA; CDR3aa: CASSASSYSYEQYF; CDR3nt: TGTGCCAGCAGTGCTAGCAGTTACTCCTACGAGCAGTACTTC
j_gene: TRBJ2-7; abundance: many; v_gene: TRBV2; d_gene: TRBD2; CDR3aa: CASKRAGGDYEQYF; CDR3nt: TGTGCCAGCAAAAGAGCCGGGGGGGACTACGAGCAGTACTTC
j_gene: TRBJ2-2; abundance: NA; v_gene: TRBV11-3; d_gene: TRBD2; CDR3aa: CASSGLVTGELFF; CDR3nt: TGTGCCAGCAGCGGACTAGTTACCGGGGAGCTGTTTTTT
j_gene: TRBJ1-6; abundance: many; v_gene: TRBV9; d_gene: TRBD1; CDR3aa: CASSSQGGSNSPLHF; CDR3nt: TGTGCCAGCAGCAGCCAGGGGGGGAGTAATTCACCCCTCCACTTT
j_gene: TRBJ1-1; abundance: many; v_gene: TRBV20-1; d_gene: NA; CDR3aa: CSATGGSSTKGAEAFF; CDR3nt: TGCAGTGCTACCGGTGGTTCGAGTACGAAGGGCGCTGAAGCTTTCTTT
j_gene: TRBJ2-5; abundance: NA; v_gene: TRBV7-9; d_gene: NA; CDR3aa: CASSARDKQETQYF; CDR3nt: TGTGCCAGCAGCGCCCGGGACAAGCAAGAGACCCAGTACTTC
j_gene: TRBJ2-6; abundance: NA; v_gene: TRBV6-2/TRBV6-3; d_gene: TRBD1; CDR3aa: CASSNVRDRVSGANVLTF; CDR3nt: TGTGCCAGCAGTAATGTCCGGGACAGAGTCTCTGGGGCCAACGTCCTGACTTTC
j_gene: TRBJ1-1; abundance: many; v_gene: TRBV2; d_gene: NA; CDR3aa: CASRATAGVNTEAFF; CDR3nt: TGTGCCAGCAGAGCCACCGCAGGGGTGAACACTGAAGCTTTCTTT